This record looks at one T cell receptor (beta chain) sequence and its context. Per germline, CDR1 SNHLY and CDR2 FYNNEI. V shed 6 bases, J shed 0 bases, and the junction held 8 bases outside the gene matches. The CDR3 length is 18 residues. The data stem from a study of blood T cell repertoires in COVID-19. About the research overall: COVID-19 samples from acute and convalescent phases originated in the United States, Italy and Spain.

In the study's own analysis: How many nucleated cells were present was estimated from reference gene primer amplification. Profiling relied on immunoSEQ multiplex PCR, and the TCRdb table lists in-frame clones only, not all of them. The V and J calls and the clone size are those of that table, but D and trimming were determined from the DNA. The top ten clones hold 6.2% of a sample with tens of thousands of clones, around nine tenths of them seen once. The receptor was isolated from a man aged 35 to 55 with acute or convalescent COVID-19. The sample was peripheral blood. The gene calls are TRBV2 and TRBJ2-6, with 10 positions matching TRBD2. CDR3 DNA: TGTGCCAGCAGCGATTATACTAGCGGGGTCTCTGGGGCCAACGTCCTGACTTTC. Translated: CASSDYTSGVSGANVLTF.